This entry concerns a single TCR beta chain. Antigen specificity is unknown. A single record per CDR3 protein comes from TCRdb applying MiXCR to the RACE reads. The sample shows 250,000 or so distinct CDR3 sequences, 7% to 10% of them seen only once. These data belong to a study of human T cells and chemical hapten exposure. Study-wide points: The number of TCRs above 1 in 1000 frequency did not change after DPC sensitization.

This sample's time point: pre-sensitization, week 0. The treatment: therapeutic diphenylcyclopropenone sensitization with weekly scalp DPC. Germline V lookup: CDR1 SGHTA, CDR2 FQGNSA. V was clipped by 5 bases and J by 5 bases, with 9 bases between them. CDR3 length: 13 amino acids. The sequencing here drew on whole blood, taken in connection with sensitization to the hapten diphenylcyclopropenone (DPC). This TCR was sampled from a woman aged 40-49 years with alopecia areata. Some clones in this sample may be carry-over from other donors' samples. The chain joins TRBV7-2 to TRBJ1-4; D is unresolved. The CDR3 sequence is CASSRASNEKLFF. The CDR3, as DNA: TGTGCCAGCAGCCGGGCCTCAAATGAAAAACTGTTTTTT.